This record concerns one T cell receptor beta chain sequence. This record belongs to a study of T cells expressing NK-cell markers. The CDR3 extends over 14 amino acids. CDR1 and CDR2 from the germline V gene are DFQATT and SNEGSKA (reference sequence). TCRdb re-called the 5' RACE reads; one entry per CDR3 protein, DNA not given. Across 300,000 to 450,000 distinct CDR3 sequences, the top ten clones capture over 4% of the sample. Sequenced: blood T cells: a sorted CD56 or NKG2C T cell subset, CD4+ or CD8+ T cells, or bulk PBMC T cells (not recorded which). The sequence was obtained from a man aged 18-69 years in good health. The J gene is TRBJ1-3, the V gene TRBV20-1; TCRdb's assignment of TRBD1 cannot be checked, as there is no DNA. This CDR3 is CSAWVQGMGNTIYF.